The rows below give T cell receptor beta chains drawn from one sample of a study of shared clonotypes between healthy human individuals. TCRdb's copy holds only in-frame clones and misses some; the assay was immunoSEQ multiplex PCR. In the table there are 2 million to 2.5 million clones, around 95% of which are singletons. Sequencing was done on a sample of naive CD4+ T cells sorted from blood. The receptors originated from a man between 18 and 29 years old in good health. Each CDR3 is given with its conserved first and last residue. A D gene is named only where the DNA matches it firmly. Size is omitted from some rows. Given values are once, few, many or a class for expanded clones.

clone size	V gene	D gene	J gene	CDR3 DNA	CDR3 protein
once	TRBV4-3	TRBD2	TRBJ2-7	TGCGCCAGCAGCCAAGAATCTAGCGGGGGGTACGAGCAGTACTTC	CASSQESSGGYEQYF
-	TRBV28	-	TRBJ1-3	TGTGCCAGCAGTTTATTAGGCCGCTCTGGAAACACCATATATTTT	CASSLLGRSGNTIYF
-	TRBV30	-	TRBJ2-2	TGTGCCTGGAGTCCTCCTTCGACTCAGAACACCGGGGAGCTGTTTTTT	CAWSPPSTQNTGELFF
once	TRBV4-1	TRBD1	TRBJ1-5	TGCGCCAGCAGCCTGGAGGGGGCCAGCAATCAGCCCCAGCATTTT	CASSLEGASNQPQHF
-	TRBV6-5	-	TRBJ2-2	TGTGCCAGCAGTTCCAGGGGTATGACCGGGGAGCTGTTTTTT	CASSSRGMTGELFF
-	TRBV30	-	TRBJ1-1	TGTGCCTGGAACATCGAGCTGGGACTTGGTGAAGCTTTCTTT	CAWNIELGLGEAFF
-	TRBV2	-	TRBJ2-5	TGTGCCAGCACCCCCTTGAGAGGGGGAGAGACCCAGTACTTC	CASTPLRGGETQYF
-	TRBV7-3	-	TRBJ1-6	TGTGCCAGCAGCTTAAACAGGGTGGAATCACCCCTCCACTTT	CASSLNRVESPLHF
-	TRBV2	-	TRBJ2-7	TGTGCCAGCACCGGGACACCATACGAGCAGTACTTC	CASTGTPYEQYF
-	TRBV6-4	-	TRBJ1-2	TGTGCCAGCAGTGACTCGACGGGATATGGCTACACCTTC	CASSDSTGYGYTF
-	TRBV5-6	-	TRBJ2-3	TGTGCCAGCAGCTTGGGGGTATGGGGGCTCACAGATACGCAGTATTTT	CASSLGVWGLTDTQYF
-	TRBV5-1	-	TRBJ1-4	TGCGCCAGCAGCCTAACAGGGCCTTCGGGGGAAAAACTGTTTTTT	CASSLTGPSGEKLFF
once	TRBV6-5	-	TRBJ2-4	TGTGCCAGCAGAGGAGGGATGAACATTCAGTACTTC	CASRGGMNIQYF
once	TRBV10-1	-	TRBJ2-1	TGCGCCAGCAGTGAGAACCGGGACTACAATGAGCAGTTCTTC	CASSENRDYNEQFF
once	TRBV4-1	-	TRBJ2-1	TGCGCCAGCAGCCAACTTCGGGGCTCCTACAATGAGCAGTTCTTC	CASSQLRGSYNEQFF
-	TRBV2	-	TRBJ2-3	TGTGCCAACCACCGGGATTCAAGCACAGATACGCAGTATTTT	CANHRDSSTDTQYF
-	TRBV7-2	TRBD1	TRBJ2-7	TGTGCCAGCAGTCCAACCGGGACAGGGGTTAGGGAGCAGTACTTC	CASSPTGTGVREQYF
-	TRBV30	-	TRBJ1-1	TGTGCCTGGGGACGGCCGAACACTGAAGCTTTCTTT	CAWGRPNTEAFF
once	TRBV7-9	-	TRBJ1-1	TGTGCCAGCAGCTTAGAGATCGTCCCGGGAGCTTTCTTT	CASSLEIVPGAFF
-	TRBV28	TRBD1	TRBJ1-5	TGTGCCAGCAGTCCCTCTGACAGGGTTCCTCGGCCCCAGCATTTT	CASSPSDRVPRPQHF
-	TRBV6-5	-	TRBJ2-4	TGTGCCAGCAGAGGGGAACACATTCAGTACTTC	CASRGEHIQYF
-	TRBV5-6	TRBD1	TRBJ1-2	TGTGCCAGCAGGGGAAAGACAGGGGCTGGCTACACCTTC	CASRGKTGAGYTF